The entry that follows covers one T cell receptor beta chain sequence. Data came from immunoSEQ multiplex PCR; TCRdb stores just in-frame clones and leaves some out. The sample yields 65,000 to 75,000 clones, 85% seen once. The data are from a study of OX40 agonist ivuxolimab in advanced cancers. Per germline, CDR1 LNHDA and CDR2 SQIVND (reference sequence). J was trimmed by 5 bases and V by 6 bases; bases with no gene match: 7. The CDR3 is 15 amino acids. The chain combines TRBV19 with TRBJ2-1, with 10 bases identical to TRBD2. The material sequenced was CD4+ or CD8+ T cells sorted from blood, taken in a trial of the OX40 agonist ivuxolimab. The receptor was isolated from an adult with an advanced solid tumor such as melanoma, head and neck, liver or kidney cancer. CDR3 protein: CASRKTSGDDNEQFF. CDR3 bases: TGTGCCAGTAGAAAAACTAGCGGGGATGACAATGAGCAGTTCTTC. The complete variable domain, with remaining parts taken from reference TRBV19 and TRBJ2-1, reads DGGITQSPKYLFRKEGQNVTLSCEQNLNHDAMYWYRQDPGQGLRLIYYSQIVNDFQKGDIAEGYSVSREKKESFPLTVTSAQKNPTAFYLCASRKTSGDDNEQFFGPGTRLTVL.